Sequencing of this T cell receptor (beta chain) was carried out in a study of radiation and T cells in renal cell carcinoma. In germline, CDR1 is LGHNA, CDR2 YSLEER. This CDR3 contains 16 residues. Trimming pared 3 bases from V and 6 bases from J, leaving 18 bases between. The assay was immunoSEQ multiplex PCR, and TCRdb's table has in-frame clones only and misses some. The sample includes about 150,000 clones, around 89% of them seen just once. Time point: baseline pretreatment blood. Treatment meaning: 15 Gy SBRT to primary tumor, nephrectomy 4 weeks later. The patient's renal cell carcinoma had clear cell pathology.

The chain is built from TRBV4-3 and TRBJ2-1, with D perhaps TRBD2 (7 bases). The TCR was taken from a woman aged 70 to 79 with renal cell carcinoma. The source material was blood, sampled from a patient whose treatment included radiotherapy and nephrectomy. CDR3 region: CASSHIGGGAGNEQFF. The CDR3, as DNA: TGCGCCAGCAGCCATATAGGAGGGGGGGCCGGCAATGAGCAGTTCTTC.